The entry below describes one T cell receptor (beta chain). This clone's antigen is unknown. No per-base quality is available; no much larger clone lies one base away. At the junction V is shortened by 0 bases and J by 0 bases; bases outside the gene matches: 3. The CDR3 holds 18 amino acids from the cysteine to the phenylalanine. The read is trimmed to its CDR3 DNA, 54 bases read in frame from base 1. CDR1 and CDR2, looked up from the germline V gene (reference sequence), are PRHDT and FYEKMQ. This sample was included in a study of blood T cell repertoires in COVID-19 (TCRdb year 2020). For context, the study as a whole: The collaborator samples originated in the United States, Italy and Spain and spanned the acute and convalescent phases of COVID-19. The prospective study material was composed of cDNA or gDNA derived from T cells, B-cell-depleted T cells, or PBMCs. The dataset comprised deeply sampled blood TCRbeta repertoires from subjects exposed to, actively infected with, or recovered from COVID-19. The repertoires were released in a freely available public database intended as a resource for research on the immune response to SARS-CoV-2. The samples were drawn from the first 160 participants of the ongoing ImmuneRACE study and from 1,254 subjects provided by 6 global collaborators. Nearly every sample came with metadata listing a de-identified subject ID, COVID-19 status, age in years and sex. Where available, HLA class I and class II types were obtained from metadata supplied by the sample provider rather than from assay-based typing.

On the study overall, not on this receptor specifically: The quantity of clinical and demographic metadata differed by source and by participant and was supplied without curation.

TCRbeta CDR3 regions were amplified from genomic DNA by means of the immunoSEQ Assay, a bias-controlled multiplex PCR. The authors processed their data as follows. The number of nucleated cells in each sample was estimated from the amplification of reference gene primers within the assay. Sequence reads were collapsed and filtered to measure the absolute abundance of every unique TCRbeta CDR3 rearrangement. Productive Simpson clonality was computed per sample as the square root of Simpson's diversity index over productive rearrangements. Held by TCRdb, this immuneACCESS table contains in-frame sequences only and omits some clones. Under half of the omission traces to an unresolved V gene where checked; the cause of the rest is unknown. V, J and clone size are those of that table, while D and trimming were read from the DNA. Counted in this sample were about 190,000 clones; around 85% of them appeared once. The biggest ten clones account for roughly 12% of the sample.

Whole blood was collected in K2EDTA tubes by collaborating institutions according to the institutions' own protocols. For TCRbeta analysis, collaborator samples were shipped as frozen whole blood, as isolated PBMCs, or as DNA extracted from either sample type. The specimen sequenced was peripheral blood. The chain uses TRBV13 and TRBJ2-2, and TRBD1 aligns with 11 junction nucleotides. The origin of this receptor is a woman in her fifties or sixties with acute or convalescent COVID-19. The CDR3 corresponds to CASSLGDRGLTNTGELFF. The DNA sequence is as follows: TGTGCCAGCAGCTTAGGGGACAGGGGGCTAACGAACACCGGGGAGCTGTTTTTT.